This T cell receptor (beta chain) was recorded in a study of OX40 agonist ivuxolimab in advanced cancers. Profiling relied on immunoSEQ multiplex PCR, and the TCRdb table lists in-frame clones only, not all of them. The table includes nearly 70,000 clones, 85% to 90% detected once. The germline V and J ends were trimmed by 1 base and 4 bases, with 14 bases remaining between them. Germline CDR1 is SGHVS and CDR2 is FQNEAQ. The CDR3 spans 16 residues. This sequence originates from an adult with an advanced solid tumor such as melanoma, head and neck, liver or kidney cancer. V and J are TRBV7-8 and TRBJ1-3; tentatively, D is TRBD1 (5 bases). Material: CD4+ or CD8+ T cells sorted from blood, obtained in a trial of the OX40 agonist ivuxolimab. CDR3 nucleotide sequence: TGTGCCAGCAGCTTAGTCTCTCCAGGGCCCGGAAACACCATATATTTT. Encoded protein: CASSLVSPGPGNTIYF.